A single sample gave rise to the 27 T cell receptor beta chains below, sequenced in a study of cytomegalovirus exposure and HLA in healthy donors. Researchers ran the PCR with 60 Vbeta and 13 Jbeta primers. Assay used: immunoSEQ multiplex PCR; TCRdb lists only in-frame clones, some missing. The table has approximately 80,000 clones, approximately 74% seen once; the top ten hold about 20%. The sample taken for sequencing was PBMCs. The receptor source for this set is a man aged 25 to 45 in good health and CMV-seropositive.

The chain couples TRBV19 to TRBJ2-1; 7 nucleotides agree with TRBD2. The J segment lost 0 bases and the V segment lost 5 bases, leaving 4 bases of the junction unmatched. Germline V gene data show CDR1 as LNHDA and CDR2 as SQIVND (reference sequence). The CDR3 consists of 15 residues. The CDR3 is CASSSRDYSYNEQFF. The CDR3 DNA reads TGTGCCAGTAGTTCCCGGGACTACTCCTACAATGAGCAGTTCTTC.

This clone was recorded a few times. CDR3 in amino acids: CASSRATGNNSPLHF. In DNA form, the CDR3 reads TGTGCCAGCAGCCGGGCGACAGGGAATAATTCACCCCTCCACTTT. The J gene is TRBJ1-6, the V gene TRBV25-1; 7 bases are a match to TRBD1. After removal of 6 bases from V and 5 bases from J, the junction contained 7 bases not matched to a gene. The CDR3 loop spans 15 amino acids. Germline V gives CDR1 MGHDK, CDR2 SYGVNS. The whole variable domain, filled in from reference TRBV25-1 and TRBJ1-6, reads EADIYQTPRYLVIGTGKKITLECSQTMGHDKMYWYQQDPGMELHLIHYSYGVNSTEKGDLSSESTVSRIRTEHFPLTLESARPSHTSQYLCASSRATGNNSPLHFGNGTRLTVT.

The sample holds a few counts of this clone. The CDR3 coding sequence is TGTGCCAGCAGCTTAAGTAGCGGGGCTTTTCTCGAGCAGTACTTC. Its protein is CASSLSSGAFLEQYF. The rearrangement uses TRBV7-9 and TRBJ2-7; 8 nucleotides match TRBD2. CDR1 and CDR2 from the germline V gene are SEHNR and FQNEAQ (reference sequence). Losses at the gene ends were 2 bases for V and 6 bases for J; bases not matched to a gene: 9. CDR3 size: 15 residues.

The chain recombines TRBV19 with TRBJ2-1; D is unclear. With 1 base removed from V and 0 bases from J, the gap between germline ends came to 10 bases. Germline lookup yields CDR1 LNHDA and CDR2 SQIVND (reference sequence). This CDR3 has 16 residues. The CDR3 DNA reads as TGTGCCAGTAGTATAGGCCTATCGAGCTCCTACAATGAGCAGTTCTTC. Translating it yields CASSIGLSSSYNEQFF.

This chain links TRBV20-1 with TRBJ1-2; D is unresolved. The V end lost 3 bases, the J end lost 2 bases, and 4 bases lay between the germline ends. The CDR3 extends over 11 amino acids. Germline CDR1 reads DFQATT; CDR2 reads SNEGSKA (reference sequence). The CDR3 sequence is CSASQNYGYTF. The CDR3 DNA follows: TGCAGTGCTAGCCAAAACTATGGCTACACCTTC.

This clone was counted between two and nine times. The chain carries TRBV30 and TRBJ1-6, with D possibly being TRBD1 (5 bases). In germline, CDR1 is GTSNPN, CDR2 SVGIG (reference sequence). Trimming cost V 4 bases and J 7 bases, with 20 bases left between them. The CDR3 length is 16 residues. In DNA form, the CDR3 reads TGTGCCTGGAATGATGGGGGGGAGTGGAGGAATTCACCCCTCCACTTT. This gives the protein CAWNDGGEWRNSPLHF.

This chain links TRBV5-4 with TRBJ1-1; 7 nucleotides match TRBD1. The CDR3 has 16 residues. CDR1 SGHNT and CDR2 YYREEE come from the germline V gene (reference sequence). The V gene end was trimmed by 0 bases and the J gene end by 0 bases; junction bases not matched to a gene: 5. The CDR3 DNA sequence: TGTGCCAGCAGCTTGGAAGTCACAGGGGTGAACACTGAAGCTTTCTTT. Amino acid sequence: CASSLEVTGVNTEAFF.

The genes are TRBV7-2 and TRBJ2-2, with TRBD2 matching 8 bases. Looked up from germline, CDR1 is SGHTA and CDR2 is FQGNSA. The CDR3 is 17 amino acids. The junction had 11 bases not matched to a gene; V was cut back by 4 bases and J by 4 bases. The CDR3 spells CASSSPGSGSVTGELFF. The CDR3 DNA follows: TGTGCCAGCAGCTCCCCGGGGAGCGGGAGTGTCACCGGGGAGCTGTTTTTT.

The CDR3 loop is CASSPQGGEQYF. The CDR3 DNA is TGTGCCAGCAGCCCGCAGGGAGGCGAGCAGTACTTC. The chain couples TRBV7-3 to TRBJ2-7, with D possibly matching TRBD2 (6 bases). CDR1 is SGHTA and CDR2 is FQGTGA in the germline V gene. The length of the CDR3 is 12 residues. Trimming took 5 bases from V and 6 from J, leaving 11 bases between them.

The J gene is TRBJ2-1, the V gene TRBV27; possibly TRBD2 for D (5 bases). Germline-derived CDR1 and CDR2 are MNHEY and SMNVEV (reference sequence). Between the trimmed V and J ends, which lost 6 bases and 4 bases, there was a span of 13 bases. The CDR3 has 14 amino acids. The CDR3 DNA is TGTGCCAGCAGCGATACTAGGGATTACAATGAGCAGTTCTTC. This translates into CASSDTRDYNEQFF.

This rearrangement joins TRBV4-2 to TRBJ2-2, with TRBD2 matching 9 bases. CDR1 LGHNA and CDR2 YNFKEQ come from the germline V gene. The CDR3 runs to 16 residues. V gave up 3 bases and J gave up 2 bases; unmatched junction bases: 4. The CDR3 coding sequence is TGTGCCAGCAGCCATAGTAGCGGGGGAAACACCGGGGAGCTGTTTTTT. Protein sequence: CASSHSSGGNTGELFF.

The CDR3 region is CASSWGSTDSSYEQYF. The CDR3 DNA reads TGTGCCAGCAGCTGGGGATCGACAGACAGCTCCTACGAGCAGTACTTC. This chain joins TRBV5-8 and TRBJ2-7, with D tentatively TRBD1 (5 bases). Per the germline V gene, CDR1 is SGHTS and CDR2 is YDEGEE. This CDR3 has 16 residues. V lost 3 bases and J lost 0, with 16 bases in between. Looking up the rest from reference TRBV5-8 and TRBJ2-7 gives the full variable domain: EAGVTQSPTHLIKTRGQQATLRCSPISGHTSVYWYQQALGLGLQFLLWYDEGEERNRGNFPPRFSGRQFPNYSSELNVNALELEDSALYLCASSWGSTDSSYEQYFGPGTRLTVT.

The rearrangement links TRBV25-1 to TRBJ2-5; 7 nucleotides align to TRBD1. The V gene end was trimmed by 5 bases and the J gene end by 4 bases; junction bases not matched to a gene: 10. Germline CDR1 is MGHDK and CDR2 is SYGVNS. The length of the CDR3 is 15 residues. CDR3 DNA: TGTGCCAGCAGTACACGGACAGGAACAGGAGAGACCCAGTACTTC. Translating gives CASSTRTGTGETQYF.

On this clone: One end of the junction is discordant with germline, which a read error may explain. The chain combines TRBV16 with TRBJ1-6; D is ambiguous. The CDR3 has 13 amino acids. The V gene's germline CDR1 is KGHSY and CDR2 FQNENV. The CDR3 DNA reads TGTGCCAGCATCGCGAGGGAAAATTCACCCCTCAACTTT. Its translation is CASIARENSPLNF.

The V and J genes are TRBV2 and TRBJ1-5; 12 bases line up with TRBD1. The junction had 4 bases not matched to a gene; V was cut back by 4 bases and J by 6 bases. In germline, CDR1 is SNHLY, CDR2 FYNNEI. The CDR3 runs 15 residues. This chain's CDR3 is CASSGGTGGGQPQHF. In nucleotides, the CDR3 is TGTGCCAGCAGTGGGGGGACAGGGGGCGGTCAGCCCCAGCATTTT. Filled out from reference TRBV2 and TRBJ1-5, the complete variable domain reads EPEVTQTPSHQVTQMGQEVILRCVPISNHLYFYWYRQILGQKVEFLVSFYNNEISEKSEIFDDQFSVERPDGSNFTLKIRSTKLEDSAMYFCASSGGTGGGQPQHFGDGTRLSIL.

The V gene is TRBV4-1, the J gene TRBJ2-7; weak D call: TRBD2 (6 bases). Trimming removed 3 bases from V and 3 bases from J, with 12 bases in between. The CDR3 runs 14 residues. Germline-derived CDR1 and CDR2 are MGHRA and YSYEKL. The CDR3 is CASSHRLDYYEQYF. The CDR3 DNA reads TGCGCCAGCAGCCACAGACTAGACTACTACGAGCAGTACTTC.

The table lists this clone with a count of one. The chain employs TRBV30 and TRBJ2-1; 7 bases fit TRBD1. Trimming removed 4 bases from V and 3 bases from J; junction bases left unmatched: 3. CDR1 and CDR2 from the germline V gene are GTSNPN and SVGIG (reference sequence). CDR3 length equals 13 residues. CDR3 amino acids: CAWTRDSYNEQFF. The DNA of the CDR3 is TGTGCCTGGACACGGGACAGCTACAATGAGCAGTTCTTC.

This clone was counted only a few times. The chain uses TRBV4-1 and TRBJ1-5; perhaps TRBD1 as D (5 bases). The germline gives CDR1 MGHRA, CDR2 YSYEKL. The CDR3 covers 15 residues. V lost 1 base and J 5 bases, leaving 12 bases between the germline ends. The CDR3 protein is CASSQVHPGHQPQHF. CDR3 nucleotides: TGCGCCAGCAGCCAAGTACACCCAGGGCATCAGCCCCAGCATTTT.

Regarding this clone: The junction does not match germline at one end; this may be a read error. The CDR3 loop is CSSSSALSGHPEENEQYF. The CDR3 bases are TGTTCCAGCAGCTCAGCTTTGTCAGGGCATCCCGAGGAAAACGAGCAGTACTTC. V usage is TRBV7-9 and J usage is TRBJ2-7; a weak D match, TRBD1 (5 bases). From germline, CDR1 is SEHNR and CDR2 FQNEAQ (reference sequence). The CDR3 has 18 amino acids. Full variable domain (outside the CDR3, taken from reference TRBV7-9 and TRBJ2-7): DTGVSQNPRHKITKRGQNVTFRCDPISEHNRLYWYRQTLGQGPEFLTYFQNEAQLEKSRLLSDRFSAERPKGSFSTLEIQRTEQGDSAMYLCSSSSALSGHPEENEQYFGPGTRLTVT.

The chain links TRBV28 to TRBJ1-4; possible D gene TRBD1, 5 bases. CDR1 is MDHEN, CDR2 SYDVKM, per germline. V gave up 7 bases and J gave up 5 bases, with 14 bases separating them. CDR3 length: 14 amino acids. The CDR3 nucleotides are TGTGCCAGCACCCTGGGGGGGGTCAATGAAAAACTGTTTTTT. It codes for CASTLGGVNEKLFF.

The chain carries TRBV7-3 and TRBJ2-1, with TRBD2 identical over 14 bases. The CDR3 totals 15 residues. Looked up from germline, CDR1 is SGHTA and CDR2 is FQGTGA. V gave up 1 base and J gave up 10 bases; unmatched junction bases: 3. The CDR3 bases are TGTGCCAGCAGCTTAAAGGGACTAGCGGGAGAGGAGCAGTTCTTC. Translated, it gives CASSLKGLAGEEQFF.

The chain joins TRBV18 to TRBJ1-3, with D possibly being TRBD1 (6 bases). The length of the CDR3 is 15 residues. The V and J ends lost 6 bases and 0 bases respectively, with 12 bases between them. Germline assignment: CDR1 KGHSH and CDR2 LQKENI. The CDR3 region has the DNA TGTGCCAGCTCCCCTGGGGGCTCCTCTGGAAACACCATATATTTT. Translating gives CASSPGGSSGNTIYF.

The gene calls are TRBV7-9 and TRBJ2-3, with D possibly being TRBD2 (5 bases). The CDR3 sequence is 14 residues long. The V end lost 3 bases, the J end lost 6 bases, and 13 bases lay between the germline ends. Germline loops: CDR1 SEHNR, CDR2 FQNEAQ (reference sequence). CDR3: CASSLRTRMDTQYF. CDR3 DNA: TGTGCCAGCAGCTTGCGAACTAGAATGGATACGCAGTATTTT. The full variable domain, its missing parts supplied by reference TRBV7-9 and TRBJ2-3, is DTGVSQNPRHKITKRGQNVTFRCDPISEHNRLYWYRQTLGQGPEFLTYFQNEAQLEKSRLLSDRFSAERPKGSFSTLEIQRTEQGDSAMYLCASSLRTRMDTQYFGPGTRLTVL.

V is TRBV28 and J is TRBJ2-7; 10 bases align to TRBD2. In germline, CDR1 is MDHEN, CDR2 SYDVKM. With 3 bases clipped from V and 2 bases from J, the junction kept 4 bases outside the gene matches. This CDR3 region has 15 residues. The CDR3 protein is CASSFPSGRAYEQYF. Here the CDR3 DNA reads TGTGCCAGCAGTTTCCCTAGCGGGAGAGCCTACGAGCAGTACTTC. The variable domain in full, completed from reference TRBV28 and TRBJ2-7, reads DVKVTQSSRYLVKRTGEKVFLECVQDMDHENMFWYRQDPGLGLRLIYFSYDVKMKEKGDIPEGYSVSREKKERFSLILESASTNQTSMYLCASSFPSGRAYEQYFGPGTRLTVT.

The gene calls are TRBV6-6 and TRBJ1-4, with 10 bases that match TRBD1. Germline V lookup: CDR1 MNHNY, CDR2 SVGAGI (reference sequence). V gave up 5 bases and J gave up 7 bases; unmatched junction bases: 4. The CDR3 is 14 amino acids. The CDR3 sequence: CASSRTGGGEKLFF. The CDR3 DNA sequence: TGTGCCAGCAGTCGGACAGGGGGAGGTGAAAAACTGTTTTTT.

V gene TRBV5-6 combines with J gene TRBJ1-5, with 9 bases fitting TRBD1. The CDR3 runs to 15 residues. After removal of 5 bases from V and 5 bases from J, the junction contained 8 bases not matched to a gene. Germline V gene lookup returns CDR1 SGHDT and CDR2 YYEEEE. CDR3 region: CASSLTGGYYQPQHF. CDR3 bases: TGTGCCAGCAGTCTGACAGGGGGTTATTATCAGCCCCAGCATTTT.

This rearrangement joins TRBV19 to TRBJ2-7; D call uncertain. This CDR3 is 13 amino acids long. Looked up from germline, CDR1 is LNHDA and CDR2 is SQIVND (reference sequence). The V end was cut by 5 bases, the J end by 2 bases, with 10 bases between. The CDR3 reads CASSPRSTYEQYF. CDR3 nucleotides: TGTGCCAGTAGTCCCCGGTCGACCTACGAGCAGTACTTC.